The rows below give T cell receptor beta chains drawn from one sample of a study of T cell changes during pregnancy in multiple sclerosis. Some clones are missing from TCRdb's copy, which holds only in-frame ones; the method was immunoSEQ multiplex PCR. Here the sample spans more than 95,000 clones, around 91% being singletons. The starting material was peripheral blood, obtained after pregnancy. The receptors were sampled from a female donor with multiple sclerosis, enrolled in a pregnancy study. CDR3s include the opening cysteine and the closing phenylalanine or tryptophan. The D gene is left open where the match is weak. The size field is filled for only some rows; it gives once, few, many or a size class.

size	D	V	J	DNA	CDR3
NA	NA	TRBV28	TRBJ2-5	TGTGCCAGCAGTTTGATAGACCGACTACATGAGACCCAGTACTTC	CASSLIDRLHETQYF
NA	NA	TRBV6-6	TRBJ2-5	TGTGCCAGCAAAGGAGGACAAGAGACCCAGTACTTC	CASKGGQETQYF
NA	TRBD2	TRBV4-2	TRBJ2-2	TGTGCCAGCAGCCAAGATCCCCGGGGGGCGAACACCGGGGAGCTGTTTTTT	CASSQDPRGANTGELFF
NA	TRBD1	TRBV27	TRBJ1-3	TGTGCCAGCAGTCCGGACAGGTCAATAAGCTCTGGAAACACCATATATTTT	CASSPDRSISSGNTIYF
NA	NA	TRBV27	TRBJ1-2	TGTGCCAGCAGTTTCGGATCGGGGGGCGGCTATGGCTACACCTTC	CASSFGSGGGYGYTF
NA	TRBD2	TRBV7-9	TRBJ2-7	TGTGCCAGCAGCCACACTTCGACTAGCGGGGGTTCCTACGAGCAGTACTTC	CASSHTSTSGGSYEQYF
NA	TRBD2	TRBV29-1	TRBJ2-7	TGCAGCGTTGGGGTTAGCGGGAGCGGCAACGAGCAGTACTTC	CSVGVSGSGNEQYF
NA	NA	TRBV9	TRBJ2-5	TGTGCCAGCAGCGTAGAAGGCAGGGTGGGCGAGACCCAGTACTTC	CASSVEGRVGETQYF
NA	TRBD1	TRBV5-4	TRBJ2-7	TGTGCCAGCTCGAGGGGGACAGGGCCCCGTGGGCACGAGCAGTACTTC	CASSRGTGPRGHEQYF
NA	TRBD1	TRBV18	TRBJ1-5	TGTGCCAGCTCAATAGGGAACAGGGGGCTCAATCAGCCCCAGCATTTT	CASSIGNRGLNQPQHF
NA	TRBD1	TRBV10-3	TRBJ1-4	TGTGCCATCAGTGAGTCGCCCCTGGGACAGGGGCCCATTAAGCTGTTTTTT	CAISESPLGQGPIKLFF
once	TRBD1	TRBV5-4	TRBJ2-2	TGTGCCAGCAGCTTGGCCCCGGGACAGGGGGCCGGCGGGGAGCTGTTTTTT	CASSLAPGQGAGGELFF
once	TRBD1	TRBV7-3	TRBJ2-1	TGTGCCAGCAGCTTGAAAGCTGACAGCGACAGGGGAAGTATGAATGAGCAGTTCTTC	CASSLKADSDRGSMNEQFF
NA	NA	TRBV10-1	TRBJ2-2	TGCGCCAGCAGTGCCGCAGGGCTAGGCACCGGGGAGCTGTTTTTT	CASSAAGLGTGELFF
NA	NA	TRBV7-9	TRBJ1-3	TGTGCCAGCAGCTTGACAGGCGACCCCTCTGGAAACACCATATATTTT	CASSLTGDPSGNTIYF
NA	TRBD2	TRBV15	TRBJ2-1	TGTGCCACCAGCAGAGCTCTAGCGGACAATGAGCAGTTCTTC	CATSRALADNEQFF
NA	NA	TRBV5-1	TRBJ1-1	TGCGCCAGCGGGCAGGAACGGACTGAAGCTTTCTTT	CASGQERTEAFF
NA	TRBD2	TRBV28	TRBJ2-5	TGTGCCAGCACCCCCCACAGACTAGCGGGAGTGGGAGGAGAGACCCAGTACTTC	CASTPHRLAGVGGETQYF
NA	NA	TRBV10-2	TRBJ2-7	TGCGCCAGCGGGCTTGCCTACGAGCAGTACTTC	CASGLAYEQYF
few	TRBD1	TRBV10-3	TRBJ1-1	TGTGCCATCAGTATGGACAGGGGCACTGAAGCTTTCTTT	CAISMDRGTEAFF
NA	TRBD1	TRBV5-8	TRBJ2-1	TGTGCCAGCAGCCTGGGACAGGGGACCTACAATGAGCAGTTCTTC	CASSLGQGTYNEQFF
NA	NA	TRBV25-1	TRBJ1-1	TGTGCCAGCAGTGAGACTACCGGTGAAGCTTTCTTT	CASSETTGEAFF
NA	TRBD1	TRBV7-2	TRBJ1-4	TGTGCCAGCAGCTTAGGGACAGGGGGCGAAAAACTGTTTTTT	CASSLGTGGEKLFF
NA	TRBD2	TRBV9	TRBJ2-1	TGTGCCAGCAGCGTCTCGGGGGGTAGCGGGATTAATGAGCAGTTCTTC	CASSVSGGSGINEQFF
NA	TRBD2	TRBV6-6	TRBJ2-3	TGTGCCAGCACCGCCGAGGCGGGAGGGTACGGTACGCAGTATTTT	CASTAEAGGYGTQYF
few	NA	TRBV7-9	TRBJ2-1	TGTGCCAGCAGCTTATATCCCCCTCGGGAGCAGTTCTTC	CASSLYPPREQFF
NA	NA	TRBV4-2	TRBJ2-7	TGTGCCAGCAGCCAAGATAAAGGGACAACGATTTACGAGCAGTACTTC	CASSQDKGTTIYEQYF
NA	TRBD2	TRBV6-1	TRBJ2-7	TGTGCCAGCACCCCACGGGGAGGGGCCGCCTACGAGCAGTACTTC	CASTPRGGAAYEQYF
NA	TRBD2	TRBV7-9	TRBJ2-7	TGTGCCAGCAGCCCCCGGACTAGTCGTCACTACGAGCAGTACTTC	CASSPRTSRHYEQYF
NA	NA	TRBV2	TRBJ1-6	TGTGCCAGCAGTGAAGCGGGGCTCGGGAATTCACCCCTCCACTTT	CASSEAGLGNSPLHF
NA	NA	TRBV12-5	TRBJ1-1	TGTGCTAGTGGCCCCGGGTCTCCCCCAAAAGCTTTCTTT	CASGPGSPPKAFF
NA	TRBD1	TRBV5-1	TRBJ1-1	TGCGCCAGCAGCCCGGACAGGGGTTGGAACACTGAAGCTTTCTTT	CASSPDRGWNTEAFF
NA	NA	TRBV6-5	TRBJ2-7	TGTGCCGTGCAGGAGGTCTACGAGCAGTACTTC	CAVQEVYEQYF
NA	NA	TRBV27	TRBJ2-7	TGTGCCAGCAGTTTACCCGGGACTTATACCTACGAGCAGTACTTC	CASSLPGTYTYEQYF
NA	TRBD1	TRBV7-6	TRBJ1-1	TGTGCCAGCAGCAGACAGGGGCACACTGAAGCTTTCTTT	CASSRQGHTEAFF
NA	NA	TRBV9	TRBJ2-2	TGTGCCAGCAGAGGGGGGGATAACACCGGGGAGCTGTTTTTT	CASRGGDNTGELFF
NA	TRBD2	TRBV7-9	TRBJ2-3	TGTGCCAGCAGCTACGGTCTAGCGGACTCTAGCACAGATACGCAGTATTTT	CASSYGLADSSTDTQYF
NA	TRBD1	TRBV6-1	TRBJ2-7	TGTGCCAGCAGTGTAAGTGGGCAGGGGGCGTACGAGCAGTACTTC	CASSVSGQGAYEQYF
NA	NA	TRBV4-2	TRBJ2-7	TGTGCCAGCAGCCACCGGGAACTCTCCTACGAGCAGTACTTC	CASSHRELSYEQYF
few	TRBD1	TRBV4-2	TRBJ2-2	TGTGCCAGCAGCTCCCGGACAGGGGGAGGAACCGGGGAGCTGTTTTTT	CASSSRTGGGTGELFF
few	NA	TRBV19	TRBJ1-4	TGTGCCAACACTCTCGGGGAGAGGGAGGAAAAACTGTTTTTT	CANTLGEREEKLFF
NA	TRBD2	TRBV19	TRBJ2-7	TGTGCCAGTAGCGGGACTAGCGGTGCCTACGAGCAGTACTTC	CASSGTSGAYEQYF
NA	NA	TRBV5-1	TRBJ2-1	TGCGCCAGCAGCTTGGGAGGAGGGGTTTACAATGAGCAGTTCTTC	CASSLGGGVYNEQFF
NA	TRBD2	TRBV18	TRBJ2-3	TGTGCCAGCTCACCCCGGACTAGCGGGGGGGCAGATACGCAGTATTTT	CASSPRTSGGADTQYF
NA	TRBD1	TRBV5-1	TRBJ2-5	TGCGCCAGCTGTACCGGGACAGGGGGCCAAGAGACCCAGTACTTC	CASCTGTGGQETQYF
NA	TRBD1	TRBV10-1	TRBJ2-7	TGCGCCAGCCGAGGGGACAGGGACCTCTACGAGCAGTACTTC	CASRGDRDLYEQYF
NA	NA	TRBV7-3	TRBJ1-1	TGTGCCAGCAGCTTAACACGGGGGAGCACTGAAGCTTTCTTT	CASSLTRGSTEAFF
NA	NA	TRBV5-5	TRBJ2-7	TGTGCCAGCAGCTTCGGAACAGAGAGCTCCTACGAGCAGTACTTC	CASSFGTESSYEQYF
NA	NA	TRBV4-1	TRBJ2-3	TGCGCCAGCAGCCAAGATGCAGGGTATTTTGAAGATACGCAGTATTTT	CASSQDAGYFEDTQYF
NA	TRBD2	TRBV27	TRBJ2-1	TGTGCCAGCAGTTTAATCGGTAGCGGGGGGGCTAGGAATGAGCAGTTCTTC	CASSLIGSGGARNEQFF
NA	NA	TRBV9	TRBJ1-4	TGTGCCAGCAGCGCAGCTAATGAAAAACTGTTTTTT	CASSAANEKLFF
NA	TRBD1	TRBV30	TRBJ1-5	TGTGCCTGGAGGGCAGGGGGCCTGAGGGGGTATCAGCCCCAGCATTTT	CAWRAGGLRGYQPQHF
NA	NA	TRBV30	TRBJ2-7	TGTGCCTGGACGGACAGAAACTACGAGCAGTACTTC	CAWTDRNYEQYF
NA	NA	TRBV30	TRBJ1-1	TGTGCCCTAATACAGGATACTGACGCTGAAGCTTTCTTT	CALIQDTDAEAFF
NA	NA	TRBV11-2	TRBJ2-2	TGTGCCAGCAGAAAACTAAATCTTAACACCGGGGAGCTGTTTTTT	CASRKLNLNTGELFF
NA	NA	TRBV6-1	TRBJ2-7	TGTGCCAGCAGTGACGTATGGGCAGTCGCCTACGAGCAGTACTTC	CASSDVWAVAYEQYF
NA	NA	TRBV4-3	TRBJ1-1	TGCGCCAGCAGCCAAGCTACAGGGAGTGAAGCTTTCTTT	CASSQATGSEAFF
NA	NA	TRBV6-1	TRBJ2-7	TGTGCCAGCAGTGACCGGGACTTCCAATCCTACGAGCAGTACTTC	CASSDRDFQSYEQYF